A single sample gave rise to the 10 T cell receptor beta chains below, sequenced in a study of radiotherapy plus CTLA-4 blockade in lung cancer. The repertoire was sequenced with immunoSEQ multiplex PCR; TCRdb's copy has only in-frame clones and lacks some. The repertoire consists of more than 95,000 clones, with approximately 72% occurring once and the leading ten covering around 2.7%. Here the sequenced sample was peripheral blood, taken from a patient treated with radiotherapy plus ipilimumab. The receptors come from a human donor with non-small cell lung cancer who had a partial response to radiotherapy plus ipilimumab. Some clones in this sample may be carry-over from other donors' samples.

The chain links TRBV6-5 to TRBJ1-1; no reliable D call. V dropped 5 bases and J dropped 0 bases, with 7 bases sitting between them. Germline V CDR1 and CDR2: MNHEY, SVGAGI. The CDR3 contains 13 residues. This chain's CDR3 is CASSAAVNTEAFF. CDR3 sequence (DNA): TGTGCCAGCAGTGCGGCAGTGAACACTGAAGCTTTCTTT.

The chain links TRBV28 to TRBJ2-5, with D uncertain. Germline-derived CDR1 and CDR2 are MDHEN and SYDVKM. The CDR3 is 14 amino acids. V gave up 3 bases and J gave up 5 bases, with 13 bases separating them. The CDR3 region is CASSLYPQVETQYF. DNA of the CDR3: TGTGCCAGCAGTTTGTACCCCCAGGTCGAGACCCAGTACTTC.

A single count supports this clone. The J gene is TRBJ2-3, the V gene TRBV28, with D perhaps matching TRBD1 (6 bases). There are 16 residues in the CDR3. Trimming took 6 bases from V and 3 from J, leaving 19 bases between them. Germline V gene sequence: CDR1 MDHEN, CDR2 SYDVKM. The CDR3 bases are TGTGCCAGCAGGCAAATGGGGGCCGGAGGTACAGATACGCAGTATTTT. Translation: CASRQMGAGGTDTQYF.

The chain couples TRBV7-2 to TRBJ2-2; 10 bases map to TRBD2. Losses at the gene ends were 5 bases for V and 5 bases for J; bases not matched to a gene: 8. Germline V CDR1 and CDR2: SGHTA, FQGNSA. CDR3 size: 16 residues. The CDR3 DNA reads TGTGCCAGCAGCCCTAGAGCGGGAGGGCCAACCGGGGAGCTGTTTTTT. Amino acid sequence: CASSPRAGGPTGELFF. Filled out from reference TRBV7-2 and TRBJ2-2, the complete variable domain reads GAGVSQSPSNKVTEKGKDVELRCDPISGHTALYWYRQSLGQGLEFLIYFQGNSAPDKSGLPSDRFSAERTGGSVSTLTIQRTQQEDSAVYLCASSPRAGGPTGELFFGEGSRLTVL.

The V gene is TRBV5-6, the J gene TRBJ1-1, with D uncertain. CDR3 length: 13 amino acids. CDR1 is SGHDT, CDR2 YYEEEE, per germline. The V and J ends lost 0 bases and 4 bases respectively, with 7 bases between them. The DNA of the CDR3 is TGTGCCAGCAGCTTGGCCACAGCCACTGAAGCTTTCTTT. It encodes CASSLATATEAFF.

V and J are TRBV9 and TRBJ2-5; D may be TRBD2 (6 bases). The V gene's germline CDR1 is SGDLS and CDR2 YYNGEE. Deletions cut 0 bases from V and 2 bases from J, with 11 bases between. The CDR3 has 15 amino acids. The CDR3 DNA reads as TGTGCCAGCAGCGTAGTCGGTAGCGGACAAGAGACCCAGTACTTC. Translating it yields CASSVVGSGQETQYF.

The chain combines TRBV5-1 with TRBJ2-1; D is perhaps TRBD2 (7 bases). Per germline, CDR1 SGHRS and CDR2 YFSETQ. The length of the CDR3 is 15 residues. Trimming removed 2 bases at V and 2 bases at J, with 11 bases between. CDR3 loop: CASSLGGGTYNEQFF. Written as DNA, the CDR3 is TGCGCCAGCAGCTTAGGGGGGGGGACCTACAATGAGCAGTTCTTC.

The J gene is TRBJ2-5, the V gene TRBV30; the D gene is possibly TRBD1 (5 bases). The CDR3 covers 11 residues. Between the trimmed V and J ends, which lost 7 bases and 2 bases, there was a span of 8 bases. Per germline, CDR1 GTSNPN and CDR2 SVGIG (reference sequence). In nucleotides, the CDR3 is TGTGCCTACAGGACGCAAGAGACCCAGTACTTC. It is translated as CAYRTQETQYF. The full variable domain, in which reference TRBV30 and TRBJ2-5 provide the parts outside the CDR3, is SQTIHQWPATLVQPVGSPLSLECTVEGTSNPNLYWYRQAAGRGLQLLFYSVGIGQISSEVPQNLSASRPQDRQFILSSKKLLLSDSGFYLCAYRTQETQYFGPGTRLLVL.

V is TRBV4-2 and J is TRBJ2-4, with D possibly TRBD2 on 5 matching bases. CDR3 length equals 14 residues. V lost 1 base to trimming and J lost 3 bases, with 7 bases between them. From germline, CDR1 is LGHNA and CDR2 YNFKEQ. The CDR3 spells CASSQVLVKNIQYF. CDR3 in DNA: TGTGCCAGCAGCCAAGTACTAGTCAAAAACATTCAGTACTTC.

A few counts support this clone. This chain uses TRBV6-6 with TRBJ1-2; D is undetermined. V dropped 7 bases and J dropped 4 bases, with 13 bases sitting between them. The CDR3 spans 13 residues. Germline V lookup: CDR1 MNHNY, CDR2 SVGAGI (reference sequence). CDR3 coding DNA: TGTGCCAGCACCCCCGGGTCCATCTATGGCTACACCTTC. Its protein product is CASTPGSIYGYTF.